The 18 T cell receptor beta chains presented below share a single source sample, sequenced in a study of T cells after somatic rescue of genetic block. The assay was immunoSEQ multiplex PCR, and TCRdb's table has in-frame clones only and misses some. The repertoire has 50,000 to 60,000 clones, approximately 96% of them found once; the top ten carry more than 0.075%. The sequenced sample consisted of peripheral blood mononuclear cells (PBMCs). The receptors were gathered from a child younger than two.

This chain's CDR3 is CASSYKSGETQYF. CDR3 coding DNA: TGTGCCAGCAGCTATAAGTCAGGAGAGACCCAGTACTTC. The J gene is TRBJ2-5, the V gene TRBV5-4; D unclear. Per germline, CDR1 SGHNT and CDR2 YYREEE (reference sequence). CDR3 length: 13 residues. Trimming cost V 3 bases and J 4 bases, with 10 bases left between them.

The chain carries TRBV10-2 and TRBJ1-2; D uncertain. The germline gives CDR1 WSHSY, CDR2 SAAADI. The CDR3 is 15 amino acids. V dropped 3 bases and J dropped 6 bases, with 17 bases sitting between them. The CDR3 bases are TGCGCCAGCAGTGATAGAGAAGCACAGAGAGATGGCTACACCTTC. As protein: CASSDREAQRDGYTF.

The V gene is TRBV15, the J gene TRBJ1-4; D gene unclear. This CDR3 region has 16 residues. The V gene lost 0 bases and the J gene lost 2 bases, with 10 bases spanning the gap. Germline loops: CDR1 LNHNV, CDR2 YYDKDF (reference sequence). CDR3 loop: CATSRDMRLTNEKLFF. For the CDR3, the DNA is TGTGCCACCAGCAGAGATATGAGGTTGACTAATGAAAAACTGTTTTTT.

The CDR3 loop reads CASSQSNSRAGYTF. CDR3 nucleotide sequence: TGCGCCAGCAGTCAATCGAATTCTAGGGCCGGCTACACCTTC. The chain joins TRBV23-1 to TRBJ1-2; unclear D gene. TRBV23-1 is recorded as an ORF, its role being uncertain. This CDR3 region has 14 residues. V lost 0 bases to trimming and J lost 8 bases, with 13 bases between them.

The chain employs TRBV29-1 and TRBJ1-2; D ambiguous. CDR3 length equals 8 residues. Germline CDR1 SQVTM, CDR2 ANQGSEA. The germline V and J ends were trimmed by 3 bases and 7 bases, with 0 bases remaining between them. The CDR3 bases are TGCAGCGTTGATGGCTACACCTTC. It encodes CSVDGYTF.

The gene calls are TRBV30 and TRBJ2-5; 9 bases map to TRBD1. The J segment lost 5 bases and the V segment lost 2 bases, leaving 6 bases of the junction unmatched. Germline CDR1 GTSNPN, CDR2 SVGIG (reference sequence). The CDR3 is 14 residues long. The CDR3 bases are TGTGCCTGGAGTCCGGGACAGGGAAGGGAGACCCAGTACTTC. It specifies CAWSPGQGRETQYF.

The V call is TRBV5-1, the J call TRBJ2-2; 15 bases fit TRBD2. CDR3 size: 15 residues. V was clipped by 5 bases and J by 4 bases; unmatched bases: 0. CDR1 and CDR2 from the germline V gene are SGHRS and YFSETQ. CDR3 nucleotides: TGCGCCAGCAGGGGACTAGCGGGAGGCACCGGGGAGCTGTTTTTT. Its translation is CASRGLAGGTGELFF.

Written as DNA, the CDR3 is TGTGCCAGCAGTTGGGGGGATAACTATGGCTACACCTTC. The encoded protein is CASSWGDNYGYTF. The chain recombines TRBV6-5 with TRBJ1-2; the D gene is possibly TRBD1 (5 bases). Trimming removed 4 bases at V and 1 base at J, with 7 bases between. Germline loops: CDR1 MNHEY, CDR2 SVGAGI. The length of the CDR3 is 13 residues.

This rearrangement joins TRBV25-1 to TRBJ2-7; TRBD1 matches at 7 bases. The germline V gene has CDR1 MGHDK and CDR2 SYGVNS. This CDR3 has 14 amino acids. With 1 base clipped from V and 5 bases from J, the junction kept 5 bases outside the gene matches. The CDR3 DNA sequence: TGTGCCAGCAGTGAATCCGGCCAGGGGGACGAGCAGTACTTC. Its translation is CASSESGQGDEQYF.

This clone was recorded once. The gene calls are TRBV5-6 and TRBJ1-5; D gene unclear. The CDR3 spans 12 residues. CDR1 SGHDT and CDR2 YYEEEE come from the germline V gene. V dropped 2 bases and J dropped 0 bases, with 0 bases sitting between them. CDR3 region: CASSFSNQPQHF. CDR3 bases: TGTGCCAGCAGCTTTAGCAATCAGCCCCAGCATTTT.

This clone was seen a handful of times. The chain employs TRBV6-6 and TRBJ2-4; 7 nucleotides match TRBD1. Trimming took 6 bases from V and 2 from J; bases not matched to a gene: 7. This CDR3 contains 15 residues. The germline V gene has CDR1 MNHNY and CDR2 SVGAGI (reference sequence). The CDR3 is CASRGQRTTKNIQYF. The CDR3 bases are TGTGCCAGCAGGGGACAGAGGACGACCAAAAACATTCAGTACTTC.

This sequence joins TRBV7-2 and TRBJ2-2; TRBD1 matches at 7 bases. This CDR3 has 14 residues. V trimming: 4 bases; J trimming: 6 bases; junction bases outside the gene matches: 5. CDR1 and CDR2 from the germline V gene are SGHTA and FQGNSA. CDR3 region: CASSSRQGPGELFF. CDR3 coding DNA: TGTGCCAGCAGCTCCCGACAGGGACCCGGGGAGCTGTTTTTT.

The chain is built from TRBV5-1 and TRBJ2-2, with a weak D call TRBD2 (5 bases). The CDR3 is 15 amino acids. V lost 2 bases and J 0 bases, leaving 8 bases between the germline ends. Germline CDR1 reads SGHRS; CDR2 reads YFSETQ. The DNA for the CDR3 is TGCGCCAGCAGCTTAGCGGCCTCGAACACCGGGGAGCTGTTTTTT. It yields the protein CASSLAASNTGELFF.

The chain recombines TRBV27 with TRBJ1-3; D unclear. This CDR3 has 14 amino acids. The V gene lost 6 bases and the J gene lost 2 bases, with 11 bases spanning the gap. Germline values: CDR1 MNHEY, CDR2 SMNVEV (reference sequence). CDR3 bases: TGTGCCAGCAGGCCTGGCTTCGCTGGAAACACCATATATTTT. It encodes CASRPGFAGNTIYF.

The rearrangement links TRBV10-3 to TRBJ1-1; 7 bases are a match to TRBD1. This CDR3 contains 14 residues. Germline V lookup: CDR1 ENHRY, CDR2 SYGVKD. The V gene end was trimmed by 6 bases and the J gene end by 4 bases; junction bases not matched to a gene: 8. CDR3 DNA sequence: TGTGCCATCAGATCCGACAGGGTAATCACTGAAGCTTTCTTT. It encodes CAIRSDRVITEAFF.

V gene TRBV6-1 combines with J gene TRBJ2-2, with D hard to call. V shed 2 bases and J shed 7 bases, with 8 bases lying between them. In germline, CDR1 is MNHNS, CDR2 SASEGT. The CDR3 spans 13 residues. The CDR3: CASSERPGGELFF. The CDR3 coding sequence is TGTGCCAGCAGTGAAAGGCCGGGCGGGGAGCTGTTTTTT.

The V and J genes are TRBV4-2 and TRBJ2-5; D is undetermined. The J call is in doubt because the DNA end fits TRBJ2-7 better. Germline V gene data show CDR1 as LGHNA and CDR2 as YNFKEQ. CDR3 size: 12 residues. CDR3 in DNA: TGTGCCAGCAGCCAAGAGGGTTACGAGCAGTACTTC. It encodes CASSQEGYEQYF.

V and J are TRBV28 and TRBJ2-2; D unclear. CDR1 and CDR2 from the germline V gene are MDHEN and SYDVKM. V dropped 5 bases and J dropped 2 bases, with 6 bases sitting between them. This CDR3 comprises 13 residues. The CDR3 DNA sequence: TGTGCCAGCAGTCCCGACAACACCGGGGAGCTGTTTTTT. The encoded protein is CASSPDNTGELFF.